The present TCR beta chain was sequenced within a study of CD8 T cells in ankylosing spondylitis (dated by TCRdb to the late 2010s). As for the study more broadly: To find TCR variants linked to disease, the study profiled T cell receptor beta repertoires in ankylosing spondylitis patients and healthy donors. Peripheral blood samples were taken, and synovial fluid was additionally collected from ankylosing spondylitis patients. The full study cohort was made up of 25 ankylosing spondylitis patients and roughly 100 healthy donors.

Synovial fluid samples were matched to blood samples from the same ankylosing spondylitis patients. The paper's findings and limits, for the study overall: According to the report, matched synovial fluid samples from ankylosing spondylitis patients were significantly enriched for the disease-linked clones. Some motif variants had previously been reported in the synovial fluid and blood of reactive arthritis patients, which suggests shared mechanisms of disease initiation. A TCR beta motif of about 8 highly homologous amino acid variants appeared characteristic of blood from ankylosing spondylitis patients. In peripheral blood, the disease-linked clones were found at relatively low frequencies and had a CD8+ phenotype.

Instrument used: Illumina HiSeq 2500. TCR beta libraries were prepared by quantitative 5'-RACE with molecular barcodes. For the original study's pipeline: Disease-linked TCR variants were identified with a new computational method built on a probabilistic model of VDJ rearrangement. TCRdb took the public reads, trimmed them with fastp at Q25, ran MiXCR for clone calling and kept in-frame beta chains. Every CDR3 protein is listed once, alongside the most common genes and DNA of its rows. It is TCRdb's table, rather than the study itself, that gives the V and J calls and clone size. The sample data list under 170,000 distinct CDR3 sequences, and approximately 48% of these were observed just once. The ten most abundant clones make up approximately 14% of the sample. Ten or more counts support this clonotype. Its cognate antigen has yet to be identified. Base qualities are not recorded, but no much larger clone differs from it by a single base.

CDR1 is given as MNHEY and CDR2 as SVGAGI, both from the germline V gene. Cut back by 1 base and 5 bases, the V and J ends lie 26 bases apart. The CDR3 starts with the cysteine, ends with the phenylalanine, and has 19 residues. The retained sequence is limited to the CDR3, 57 bases, with the frame set at the first base. Sequencing was done on a sample of synovial fluid, either unsorted or a sorted T cell fraction (not recorded which). The TCR originated in a male donor with ankylosing spondylitis. This sequence uses TRBV6-5 and TRBJ2-5; perhaps TRBD2 is the D gene, with 6 bases matching. At the DNA level, the sequence is TGTGCCAGCAGTTACTTAAACGTCGGTAGCGGCCCGTTTTATGAGACCCAGTACTTC. Its protein reads: CASSYLNVGSGPFYETQYF.